This T cell receptor beta chain was profiled in a study of blood T cell repertoires in COVID-19. Study at large: The United States, Italy and Spain were the sources of the acute and convalescent COVID-19 samples. T cells, B-cell-depleted T cells, or PBMCs provided the cDNA or gDNA that served as material.

The CDR3 has 10 residues. The germline gives CDR1 SGHNT, CDR2 YYREEE (reference sequence). Trimming removed 2 bases at V and 5 bases at J, with 2 bases between. Measured with immunoSEQ multiplex PCR; TCRdb has only the in-frame clones, and not every one. Among about 27,000 clones listed, about 80% were seen once. Material for sequencing was peripheral blood. The receptor's source is a man between 65 and 85 years old with acute or convalescent COVID-19. The chain couples TRBV5-4 to TRBJ2-7; D unresolved. The CDR3 loop is CASSFNEQYF. For the CDR3, the DNA is TGTGCCAGCAGCTTTAACGAGCAGTACTTC.